This TCR beta chain is from a study of CD8+CD57+ T cells in acquired aplastic anemia (dated by TCRdb to about 2018). Turning to the overall study: A mean of about 3.2 ug of DNA, ranging from about 0.2 to 27.4 ug, was extracted from sorted CD4+ and CD8+ cells. For healthy donor samples, the average read count was about 10 million for CD4+ cells and approximately 11 million for CD8+ cells. Broad study findings and their caveats: Twenty-nine CD8+ CDR3 sequences were shared between patients and controls but appeared highly expressed in patients and within their immunodominant clones. CD8+ Simpson's diversity did not differ significantly between patients and healthy controls (P=0.060).

Genomic DNA was used as template for profiling of TCR beta VDJ combinations and CDR3 sequences. An Illumina HiSeq 2000 was the platform used for TCR repertoire sequencing. On the authors' methods: Repertoire assessment relied on Simpson's diversity index, CDR3 size and DJ length profiles, and TRBV/TRBJ rearrangement plots. The most abundant DNA sequence in the deep sequencing data was defined as the immunodominant clone. CDR3 amino acid sequences were screened for sharing across subjects and compared with published repertoires and the VDJdb database. TCRdb reanalyzed the raw reads on its own, using fastp at Q25 for trimming and MiXCR for clone calling, and kept in-frame beta chains. Entries that share a CDR3 protein sequence are merged under the most common genes and DNA. In this record, the V and J calls reflect TCRdb's handling and not the investigators' own analysis. The sample table shows 150,000 to 200,000 distinct CDR3 sequences, and 55% to 80% are seen once. Of the sample, less than 55% falls within the top ten clones.

About this clonotype itself: Its target antigen remains unknown. Nothing much larger sits one base from this clone, and base qualities are not available.

The CDR3 contains 13 residues, cysteine and phenylalanine counted. Of all the DNA, just the CDR3 is kept, 39 bases in frame from base 1. V is trimmed back by 5 bases and J by 6 bases, and the junction contains 9 bases that no gene match accounts for. As encoded in the germline V gene (reference sequence), CDR1 is DFQATT while CDR2 is SNEGSKA. TCR repertoires of sorted CD4+ and CD8+ blood T cells from severe aplastic anemia patients and healthy subjects were deep-sequenced in the study. Ficoll-Paque density gradient centrifugation was used to isolate peripheral blood mononuclear cells. CD4+ and CD8+ T cells were sorted by FACS or magnetic beads before DNA extraction.

Here the chain combines TRBV20-1 and TRBJ2-7, with 8 junctional bases fitting TRBD1. The source material was sorted CD4+, CD8+, or CD8+CD57+ T cells (not recorded which) from PBMCs. This sequence was found in a human donor in good health. The DNA reads TGCAGTGCTGGGACAGGCGGCGTGGGCGAGCAGTACTTC. Its protein reads: CSAGTGGVGEQYF.